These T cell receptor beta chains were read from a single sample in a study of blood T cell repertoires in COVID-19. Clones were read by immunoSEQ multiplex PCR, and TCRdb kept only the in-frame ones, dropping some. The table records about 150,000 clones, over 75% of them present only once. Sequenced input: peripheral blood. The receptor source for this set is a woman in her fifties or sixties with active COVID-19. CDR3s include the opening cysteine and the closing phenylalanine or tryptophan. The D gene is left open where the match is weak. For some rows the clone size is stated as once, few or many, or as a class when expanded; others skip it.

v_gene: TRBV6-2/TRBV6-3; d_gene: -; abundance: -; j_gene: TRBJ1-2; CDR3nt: TGTGCCAGCAGTTACTCGCCAGGGACTAACTATGGCTACACCTTC; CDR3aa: CASSYSPGTNYGYTF
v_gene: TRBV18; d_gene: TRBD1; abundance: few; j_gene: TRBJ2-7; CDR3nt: TGTGCCAGCCGACAGGGGATTGATTACTACGAGCAGTACTTC; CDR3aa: CASRQGIDYYEQYF
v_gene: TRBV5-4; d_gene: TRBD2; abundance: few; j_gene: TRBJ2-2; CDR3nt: TGTGCCAGCAGCAGACTAGCGGGAGACACCGGGGAGCTGTTTTTT; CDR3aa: CASSRLAGDTGELFF
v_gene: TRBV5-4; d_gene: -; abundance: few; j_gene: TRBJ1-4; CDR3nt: TGTGCCAGCAGCTTTAGACAGGAGGATGAAAAACTGTTTTTT; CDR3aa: CASSFRQEDEKLFF
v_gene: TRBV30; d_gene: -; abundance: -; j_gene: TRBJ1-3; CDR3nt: TGTGCCTCCCGTGGCCCCAACTCTGGAAACACCATATATTTT; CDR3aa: CASRGPNSGNTIYF
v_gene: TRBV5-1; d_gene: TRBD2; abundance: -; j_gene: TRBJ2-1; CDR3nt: TGCGCCAGCAGCTTAGGGAGACTAGCGGACAATGAGCAGTTCTTC; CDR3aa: CASSLGRLADNEQFF
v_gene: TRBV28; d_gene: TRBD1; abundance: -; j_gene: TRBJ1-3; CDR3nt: TGTGCCAGCAGTTTAGGGACAGGGGCTAGCGGAAACACCATATATTTT; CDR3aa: CASSLGTGASGNTIYF
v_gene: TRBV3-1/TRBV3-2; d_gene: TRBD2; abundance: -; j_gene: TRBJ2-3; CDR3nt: TGTGCCAGCAGCCAACTCGGGAGGCTCGGCACAGATACGCAGTATTTT; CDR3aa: CASSQLGRLGTDTQYF
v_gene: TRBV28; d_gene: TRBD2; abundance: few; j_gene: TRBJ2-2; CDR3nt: TGTGCCAGCAGGAGGGAACCGGGACTAGCGAGGAACACCGGGGAGCTGTTTTTT; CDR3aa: CASRREPGLARNTGELFF
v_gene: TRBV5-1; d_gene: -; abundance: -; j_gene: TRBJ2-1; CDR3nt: TGCGCCAGCAGCTTGCTGGTAGCCGGGGGTGAGCAGTTCTTC; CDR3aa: CASSLLVAGGEQFF
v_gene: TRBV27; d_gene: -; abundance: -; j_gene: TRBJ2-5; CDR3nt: TGTGCCAGCAAACCTCGGGGAGAGACCCAGTACTTC; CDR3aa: CASKPRGETQYF
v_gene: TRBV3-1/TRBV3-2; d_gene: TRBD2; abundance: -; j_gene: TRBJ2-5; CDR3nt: TGTGCCAGCAGCCAGAGCGGGAGGGGTCTGGAGACCCAGTACTTC; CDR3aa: CASSQSGRGLETQYF
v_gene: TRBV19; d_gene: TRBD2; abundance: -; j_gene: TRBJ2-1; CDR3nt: TGTGCCAGTATGGGTAGCGGGAGAGGGTACAATGAGCAGTTCTTC; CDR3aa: CASMGSGRGYNEQFF
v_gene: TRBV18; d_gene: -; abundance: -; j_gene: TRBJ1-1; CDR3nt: TGTGCCAGCTCACAGCGAGGGGGGGGGACTGAAGCTTTCTTT; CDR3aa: CASSQRGGGTEAFF
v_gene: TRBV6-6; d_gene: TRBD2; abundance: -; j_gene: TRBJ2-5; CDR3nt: TGTGCCAGCAATGGGGGAGGGGAGACCCAGTACTTC; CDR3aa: CASNGGGETQYF
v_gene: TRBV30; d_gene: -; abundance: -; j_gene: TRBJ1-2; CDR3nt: TGTGCCTGGACTGATCAGGGGTATGGCTACACCTTC; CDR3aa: CAWTDQGYGYTF
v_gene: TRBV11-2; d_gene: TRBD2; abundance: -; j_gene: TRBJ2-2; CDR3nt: TGTGCCAGCAGCCCGTCTAGAGCGGGAGGGACCGGGGAGCTGTTTTTT; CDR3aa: CASSPSRAGGTGELFF
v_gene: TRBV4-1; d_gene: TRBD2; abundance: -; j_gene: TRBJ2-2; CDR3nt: TGCGCCAGCAGCCGGCTAGAGGTAGCGGGAGGTAGGGAGCTGTTTTTT; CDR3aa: CASSRLEVAGGRELFF
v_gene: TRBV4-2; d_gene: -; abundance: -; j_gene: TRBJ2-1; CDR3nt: TGTGCCAGCAGCCAAGATAATAGTTTCTACAATGAGCAGTTCTTC; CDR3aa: CASSQDNSFYNEQFF
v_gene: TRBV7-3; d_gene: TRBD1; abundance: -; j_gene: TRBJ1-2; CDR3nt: TGTGCCAGCAGCGGTGGAAGAGGACAGGGAGATGGCTACACCTTC; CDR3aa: CASSGGRGQGDGYTF